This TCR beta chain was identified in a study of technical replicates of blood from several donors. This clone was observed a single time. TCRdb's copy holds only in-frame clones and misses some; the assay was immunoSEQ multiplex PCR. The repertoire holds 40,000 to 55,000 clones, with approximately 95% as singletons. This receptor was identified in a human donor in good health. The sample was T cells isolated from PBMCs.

The chain's CDR3 is CASSVEDSRDTQYF. The CDR3 DNA sequence: TGTGCCAGCAGCGTAGAGGACAGTAGAGATACGCAGTATTTT. V and J are TRBV9 and TRBJ2-3, with TRBD1 as a possible D gene (6 bases). The CDR3 covers 14 residues. V lost 0 bases, J lost 5 bases, and 10 bases lay in between. The V gene's germline CDR1 is SGDLS and CDR2 YYNGEE.